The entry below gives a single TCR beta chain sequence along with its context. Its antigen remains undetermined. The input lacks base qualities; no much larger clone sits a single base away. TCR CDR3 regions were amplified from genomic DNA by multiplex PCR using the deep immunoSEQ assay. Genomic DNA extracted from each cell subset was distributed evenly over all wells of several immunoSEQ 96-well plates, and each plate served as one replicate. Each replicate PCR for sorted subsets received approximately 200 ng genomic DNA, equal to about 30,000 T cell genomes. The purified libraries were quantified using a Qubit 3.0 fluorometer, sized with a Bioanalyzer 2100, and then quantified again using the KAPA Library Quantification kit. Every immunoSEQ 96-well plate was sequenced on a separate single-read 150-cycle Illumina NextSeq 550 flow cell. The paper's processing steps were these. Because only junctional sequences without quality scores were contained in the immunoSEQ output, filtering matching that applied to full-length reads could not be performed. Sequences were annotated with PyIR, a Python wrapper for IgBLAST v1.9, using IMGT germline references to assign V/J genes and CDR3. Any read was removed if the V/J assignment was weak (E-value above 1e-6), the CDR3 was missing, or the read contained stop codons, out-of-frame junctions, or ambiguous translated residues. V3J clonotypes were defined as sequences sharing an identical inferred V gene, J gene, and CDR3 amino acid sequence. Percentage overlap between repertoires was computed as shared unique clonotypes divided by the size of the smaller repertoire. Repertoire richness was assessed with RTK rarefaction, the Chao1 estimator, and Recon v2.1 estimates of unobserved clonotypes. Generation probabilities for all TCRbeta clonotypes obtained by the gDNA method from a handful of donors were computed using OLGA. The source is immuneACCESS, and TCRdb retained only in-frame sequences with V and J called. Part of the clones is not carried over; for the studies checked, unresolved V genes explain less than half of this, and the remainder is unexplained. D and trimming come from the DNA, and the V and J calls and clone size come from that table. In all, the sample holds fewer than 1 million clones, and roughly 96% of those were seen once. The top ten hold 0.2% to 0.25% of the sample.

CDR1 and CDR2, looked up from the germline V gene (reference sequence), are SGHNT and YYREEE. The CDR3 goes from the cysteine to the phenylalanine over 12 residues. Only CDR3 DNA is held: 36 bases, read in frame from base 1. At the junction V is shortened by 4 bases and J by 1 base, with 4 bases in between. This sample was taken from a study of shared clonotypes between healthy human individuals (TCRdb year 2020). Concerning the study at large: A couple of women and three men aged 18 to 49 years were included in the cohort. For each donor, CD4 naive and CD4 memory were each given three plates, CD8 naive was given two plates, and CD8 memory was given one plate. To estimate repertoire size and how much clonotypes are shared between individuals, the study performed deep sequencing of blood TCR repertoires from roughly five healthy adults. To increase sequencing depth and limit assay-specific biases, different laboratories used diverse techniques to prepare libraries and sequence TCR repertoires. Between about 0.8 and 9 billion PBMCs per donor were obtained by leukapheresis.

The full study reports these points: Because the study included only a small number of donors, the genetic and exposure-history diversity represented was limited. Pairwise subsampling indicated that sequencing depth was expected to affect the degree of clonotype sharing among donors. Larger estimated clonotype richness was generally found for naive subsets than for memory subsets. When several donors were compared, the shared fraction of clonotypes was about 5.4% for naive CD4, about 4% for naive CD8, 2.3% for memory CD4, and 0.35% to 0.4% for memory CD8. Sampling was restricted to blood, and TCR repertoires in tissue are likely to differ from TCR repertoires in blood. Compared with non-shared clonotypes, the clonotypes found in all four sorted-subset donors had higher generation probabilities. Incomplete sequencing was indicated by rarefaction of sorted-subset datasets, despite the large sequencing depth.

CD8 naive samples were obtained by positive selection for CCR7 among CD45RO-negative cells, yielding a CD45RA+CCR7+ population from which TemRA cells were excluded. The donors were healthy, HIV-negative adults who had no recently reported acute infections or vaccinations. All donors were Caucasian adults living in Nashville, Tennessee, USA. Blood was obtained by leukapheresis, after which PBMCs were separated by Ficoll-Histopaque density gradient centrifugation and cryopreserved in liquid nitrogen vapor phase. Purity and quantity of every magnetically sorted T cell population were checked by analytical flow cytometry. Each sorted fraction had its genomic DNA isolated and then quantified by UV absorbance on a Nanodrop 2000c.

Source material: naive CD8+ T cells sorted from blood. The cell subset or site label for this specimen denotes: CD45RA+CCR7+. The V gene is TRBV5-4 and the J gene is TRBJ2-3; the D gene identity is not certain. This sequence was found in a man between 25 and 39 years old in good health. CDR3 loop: CASSERTDTQYF. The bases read TGTGCCAGCAGCGAACGCACAGATACGCAGTATTTT.